This entry lists 8 T cell receptor beta chains sequenced from one sample in a study of spatial heterogeneity in lung cancer. Noted time point: sample taken at primary tumor resection. TCRdb re-analysed the 5' RACE reads in MiXCR, keeping a single row per CDR3 protein. The sample holds roughly 79,000 distinct CDR3 sequences, around 7.8% seen once. The sequencing used PBMCs, collected at surgery. The receptor source for this set is a male donor with early-stage non-small cell lung cancer.

This clonotype was found a few times. This chain links TRBV5-1 with TRBJ2-1; D ambiguous. The germline V gene has CDR1 SGHRS and CDR2 YFSETQ. The CDR3 spans 16 residues. Trimming stripped 0 bases from V and 8 bases from J, with 18 bases between. The CDR3 loop reads CASSLDHRANYYEQFF. CDR3 nucleotide sequence: TGCGCCAGCAGCTTGGATCACCGGGCCAATTACTATGAGCAGTTCTTC.

This clonotype was seen repeatedly, ten times or more. In DNA, the CDR3 is TGCGCCAGCAGCCCCAGACAGGGACGCAACGAGCAGTACTTC. Protein: CASSPRQGRNEQYF. The V gene is TRBV5-1, the J gene TRBJ2-7, with 7 bases matching TRBD1. Trimming removed 4 bases from V and 5 bases from J; junction bases left unmatched: 9. The CDR3 runs to 14 residues. The germline CDR1 and CDR2 sequences are SGHRS and YFSETQ.

This clonotype has a handful of counts. This rearrangement joins TRBV7-9 to TRBJ1-2; D unclear. Germline V gives CDR1 SEHNR, CDR2 FQNEAQ (reference sequence). The ends were cut back, 5 bases at V and 3 bases at J, with 10 bases in the middle. CDR3 length: 13 residues. CDR3 sequence reads: CASSREVDYGYTF. CDR3 DNA: TGTGCCAGCAGCCGGGAAGTGGACTATGGCTACACCTTC. The full variable domain, its missing parts supplied by reference TRBV7-9 and TRBJ1-2, is DTGVSQNPRHKITKRGQNVTFRCDPISEHNRLYWYRQTLGQGPEFLTYFQNEAQLEKSRLLSDRFSAERPKGSFSTLEIQRTEQGDSAMYLCASSREVDYGYTFGSGTRLTVV.

This clonotype occurred a few times. This chain uses TRBV7-8 with TRBJ1-2, with D maybe TRBD1 (6 bases). Germline loops: CDR1 SGHVS, CDR2 FQNEAQ. This CDR3 is 16 amino acids long. The ends were cut back, 5 bases at V and 1 base at J, with 17 bases in the middle. CDR3 coding DNA: TGTGCCAGCAGCGCAAAGACAGGAGCCTTTAACTATGGCTACACCTTC. Translated: CASSAKTGAFNYGYTF.

This clonotype has a count of ten or more. V gene TRBV10-2 combines with J gene TRBJ2-5; the match to TRBD1 covers 7 bases. There are 15 residues in the CDR3. After removal of 2 bases from V and 5 bases from J, the junction contained 8 bases not matched to a gene. CDR1 is WSHSY and CDR2 is SAAADI in the germline V gene. CDR3 sequence: CASSEVKGAGETQYF. The CDR3 nucleotides read TGCGCCAGCAGTGAGGTCAAGGGGGCCGGGGAGACCCAGTACTTC.

The table lists this clonotype with many counts. This chain connects TRBV11-1 to TRBJ2-7; D remains ambiguous. Germline V gene lookup returns CDR1 SGHAT and CDR2 FQDESV (reference sequence). V was cut by 5 bases and J by 2 bases, with 10 bases left in between. There are 13 residues in the CDR3. Written as DNA, the CDR3 is TGTGCCAGCAGCCGCGTCCAACCCTACGAGCAGTACTTC. It codes for CASSRVQPYEQYF.

V is TRBV6-5 and J is TRBJ2-2; the D gene could be TRBD1 or TRBD2 (5 bases each). The CDR3 is made up of 14 amino acids. The ends were cut back, 4 bases at V and 4 bases at J, with 10 bases in the middle. Germline V CDR1 and CDR2: MNHEY, SVGAGI. CDR3 region: CASSWGRTTGELFF. CDR3 sequence (DNA): TGTGCCAGCAGTTGGGGACGGACCACCGGGGAGCTGTTTTTT.

This clonotype was detected a few times. This chain links TRBV20-1 with TRBJ2-7; D could derive from TRBD1 or TRBD2 (6 bases each). Trimming left V 5 bases short and J 4 bases short, with 18 bases between. The CDR3 sequence is 14 residues long. The V gene's germline CDR1 is DFQATT and CDR2 SNEGSKA (reference sequence). For the CDR3, the DNA is TGCAGTGCTGGGGGCCACGGGGGAACGTACGAGCAGTACTTC. This translates into CSAGGHGGTYEQYF.